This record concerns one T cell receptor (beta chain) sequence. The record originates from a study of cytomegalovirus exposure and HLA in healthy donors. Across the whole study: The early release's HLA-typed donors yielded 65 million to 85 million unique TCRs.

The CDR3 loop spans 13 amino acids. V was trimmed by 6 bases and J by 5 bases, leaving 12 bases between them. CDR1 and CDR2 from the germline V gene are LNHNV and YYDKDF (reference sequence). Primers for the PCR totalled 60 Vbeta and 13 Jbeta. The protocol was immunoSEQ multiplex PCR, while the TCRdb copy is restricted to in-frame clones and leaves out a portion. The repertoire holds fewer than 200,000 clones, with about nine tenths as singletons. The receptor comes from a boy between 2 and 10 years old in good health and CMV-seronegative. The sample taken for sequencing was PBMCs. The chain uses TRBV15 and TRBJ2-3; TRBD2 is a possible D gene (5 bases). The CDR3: CATRLTGIDTQYF. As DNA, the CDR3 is TGTGCCACCAGACTCACGGGGATAGATACGCAGTATTTT.